The 16 T cell receptor beta chains below were found in one sample sequenced in a study of beta chain features in type 1 diabetes (dated by TCRdb to 2016 to 2018). Library preparation employed the immunoSEQ multiplex PCR assay. The entire amount of isolated RNA was reverse transcribed using the High Capacity cDNA Reverse Transcription Kit, so the sequenced TCRB transcripts were expressed ones. TCRdb re-hosts the immuneACCESS table, in-frame sequences only. Its copies lack some clones; in the studies checked, an unresolved V gene accounts for under half of them, and the cause for the rest is not known. The sample includes tens of thousands of clones, with about 72% observed a single time. Together, the top ten hold about 2.2% of the sample. Input material: Tregs from blood. Per the publication, the cell subset or site label means: regulatory CD4+ T cells. The source is a woman in her thirties or forties in good health.

This clone is medium-sized (0.01 to 0.1%) in the sample. The chain uses TRBV7-2 and TRBJ2-1; D may be TRBD1 (5 bases). The CDR3 has 15 residues. With 1 base removed from V and 9 bases from J, the gap between germline ends came to 16 bases. The V gene's germline CDR1 is SGHTA and CDR2 FQGNSA. CDR3 loop: CASSLGGRVVSEQFF. CDR3 sequence (DNA): TGTGCCAGCAGCTTAGGCGGCAGGGTAGTAAGTGAGCAGTTCTTC.

The chain uses TRBV10-3 and TRBJ1-2, with TRBD1 matching over 7 bases. V trimming: 2 bases; J trimming: 0 bases; junction bases outside the gene matches: 9. The germline CDR1 and CDR2 sequences are ENHRY and SYGVKD. CDR3 length equals 17 residues. This CDR3 is CAISEGLGQATNYGYTF. CDR3 in DNA: TGTGCCATCAGTGAGGGCCTAGGACAGGCGACTAACTATGGCTACACCTTC.

J is TRBJ1-2 and V is TRBV7-2; no clear D gene. Germline V gene sequence: CDR1 SGHTA, CDR2 FQGNSA. V was cut by 7 bases and J by 3 bases, with 12 bases left in between. This CDR3 has 13 residues. In DNA, the CDR3 is TGTGCCAGCACCGATGGGCAGGACTATGGCTACACCTTC. Its translation is CASTDGQDYGYTF. Variable domain in full (rest from reference TRBV7-2 and TRBJ1-2): GAGVSQSPSNKVTEKGKDVELRCDPISGHTALYWYRQSLGQGLEFLIYFQGNSAPDKSGLPSDRFSAERTGGSVSTLTIQRTQQEDSAVYLCASTDGQDYGYTFGSGTRLTVV.

This chain joins TRBV29-1 and TRBJ1-1; TRBD1 aligns across 8 bases. V was clipped by 8 bases and J by 3 bases; unmatched bases: 8. The CDR3 has 13 residues. Germline V gene lookup returns CDR1 SQVTM and CDR2 ANQGSEA. The CDR3 loop reads CSYSQGADTEAFF. DNA of the CDR3: TGCAGCTATAGCCAGGGGGCTGACACTGAAGCTTTCTTT.

This clone showed up just a few times. The chain combines TRBV2 with TRBJ1-6, with D possibly being TRBD1 (5 bases). V gave up 10 bases and J gave up 7 bases, with 20 bases separating them. The CDR3 is 15 amino acids. Germline CDR1 reads SNHLY; CDR2 reads FYNNEI. CDR3 in amino acids: CATRIDDSWNSPLHF. DNA of the CDR3: TGTGCCACCCGGATAGATGACAGTTGGAATTCACCCCTCCACTTT.

The rearrangement uses TRBV2 and TRBJ1-2; 7 positions agree with TRBD1. The CDR3 totals 14 residues. After removal of 9 bases from V and 3 bases from J, the junction contained 10 bases not matched to a gene. CDR1 is SNHLY, CDR2 FYNNEI, per germline. CDR3 loop: CASSRIGTDYGYTF. In DNA, the CDR3 is TGTGCCAGTAGTCGAATCGGGACAGACTATGGCTACACCTTC.

The CDR3 protein is CASSDRRIAGEQETQYF. The CDR3 DNA reads TGTGCCAGCAGTGACCGTCGGATAGCGGGGGAACAAGAGACCCAGTACTTC. J is TRBJ2-5 and V is TRBV2; 9 bases match TRBD2. The CDR3 covers 17 residues. Looked up from germline, CDR1 is SNHLY and CDR2 is FYNNEI. V lost 3 bases to trimming and J lost 2 bases; unmatched junction nucleotides: 10.

The chain couples TRBV11-2 to TRBJ2-2; D unresolved. The V gene lost 5 bases and the J gene lost 6 bases, with 10 bases spanning the gap. The CDR3 extends over 13 amino acids. The germline CDR1 and CDR2 sequences are SGHAT and FQNNGV. CDR3 sequence: CASSPVVPGELFF. In DNA, the CDR3 is TGTGCCAGCAGCCCAGTGGTCCCCGGGGAGCTGTTTTTT.

This clone has a handful of counts. The CDR3 bases are TGCGCCAGCAGCTTCCTAACCGGGTCCTCCTACGAGCAGTACTTC. Protein product: CASSFLTGSSYEQYF. The chain uses TRBV5-1 and TRBJ2-7, with no clear D. The CDR3 is made up of 15 amino acids. Germline V gene sequence: CDR1 SGHRS, CDR2 YFSETQ. V lost 2 bases and J lost 0, with 12 bases in between.

The chain couples TRBV4-3 to TRBJ2-3, with D unclear. Germline CDR1 and CDR2: LGHNA and YSLEER. The V end was cut by 8 bases, the J end by 4 bases, with 10 bases between. This CDR3 has 12 residues. The chain's CDR3 is CASPIPADTQYF. DNA for the CDR3: TGCGCCAGCCCGATCCCGGCAGATACGCAGTATTTT.

The table lists this clone with a few counts. The chain recombines TRBV27 with TRBJ2-7; 7 nucleotides agree with TRBD2. This CDR3 is 16 amino acids long. V lost 5 bases and J lost 5; bases outside the gene matches: 15. Germline values: CDR1 MNHEY, CDR2 SMNVEV (reference sequence). The CDR3 sequence is CASSPTRASGPDEQYF. The CDR3 bases are TGTGCCAGCAGTCCCACTAGGGCTAGCGGTCCCGACGAGCAGTACTTC.

The CDR3 is CASSLEGLGTYEQYF. CDR3 nucleotides: TGTGCCAGCAGCTTAGAGGGACTAGGCACCTACGAGCAGTACTTC. The chain recombines TRBV7-2 with TRBJ2-5, with TRBD2 identical over 8 bases. The J call may be faulty, since TRBJ2-7 better matches the DNA end. Looked up from germline, CDR1 is SGHTA and CDR2 is FQGNSA. The CDR3 loop spans 15 amino acids.

This chain links TRBV7-2 with TRBJ2-7; 7 bases are shared with TRBD2. The J segment lost 3 bases and the V segment lost 5 bases, leaving 10 bases of the junction unmatched. The CDR3 loop spans 15 amino acids. Germline V gene data show CDR1 as SGHTA and CDR2 as FQGNSA. The CDR3 reads CASSDRGGGFYEQYF. CDR3 sequence (DNA): TGTGCCAGCAGCGACCGAGGCGGGGGATTCTACGAGCAGTACTTC.

The DNA of the CDR3 is TGTGCCAGCAGCCCCCTCGGGGGAAGAAACACCGGGGAGCTGTTTTTT. It yields the protein CASSPLGGRNTGELFF. The rearrangement joins TRBV7-8 to TRBJ2-2; a weak D match, TRBD2 (6 bases). V lost 5 bases, J lost 2 bases, and 15 bases lay in between. The CDR3 spans 16 residues. CDR1 SGHVS and CDR2 FQNEAQ come from the germline V gene.

The V gene is TRBV7-9, the J gene TRBJ1-6; 7 positions agree with TRBD1. Germline-derived CDR1 and CDR2 are SEHNR and FQNEAQ (reference sequence). This CDR3 is built from 18 residues. With 3 bases clipped from V and 5 bases from J, the junction kept 13 bases outside the gene matches. CDR3 in amino acids: CASSFSPWIGQDNSPLHF. CDR3 DNA: TGTGCCAGCAGCTTCTCTCCCTGGATCGGACAGGATAATTCACCCCTCCACTTT. The variable domain in full, completed from reference TRBV7-9 and TRBJ1-6, reads DTGVSQNPRHKITKRGQNVTFRCDPISEHNRLYWYRQTLGQGPEFLTYFQNEAQLEKSRLLSDRFSAERPKGSFSTLEIQRTEQGDSAMYLCASSFSPWIGQDNSPLHFGNGTRLTVT.

This chain connects TRBV18 to TRBJ1-5, with 8 bases identical to TRBD1. Trimming took 6 bases from V and 10 from J; bases not matched to a gene: 5. Germline CDR1 reads KGHSH; CDR2 reads LQKENI. The CDR3 loop spans 12 amino acids. CDR3 coding DNA: TGTGCCAGCTCCCGTGGACAGGGACCCCAGCATTTT. It translates to CASSRGQGPQHF.